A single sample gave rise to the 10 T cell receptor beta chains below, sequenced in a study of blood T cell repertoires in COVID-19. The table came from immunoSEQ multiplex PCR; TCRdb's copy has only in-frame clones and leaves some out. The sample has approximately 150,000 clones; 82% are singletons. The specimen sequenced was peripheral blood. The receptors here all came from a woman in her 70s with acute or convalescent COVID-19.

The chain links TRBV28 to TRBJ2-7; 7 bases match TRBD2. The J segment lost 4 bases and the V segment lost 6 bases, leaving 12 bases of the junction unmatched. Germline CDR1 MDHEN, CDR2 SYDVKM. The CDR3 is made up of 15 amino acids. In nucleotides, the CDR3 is TGTGCCAGCAGAACCTTTGGGAGGGATGGATACGAGCAGTACTTC. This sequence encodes CASRTFGRDGYEQYF.

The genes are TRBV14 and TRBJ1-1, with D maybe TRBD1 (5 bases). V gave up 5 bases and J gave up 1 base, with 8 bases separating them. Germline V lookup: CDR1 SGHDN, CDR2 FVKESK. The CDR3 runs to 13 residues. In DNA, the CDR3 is TGTGCCAGCAGCATTCAGGGGAACACTGAAGCTTTCTTT. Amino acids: CASSIQGNTEAFF.

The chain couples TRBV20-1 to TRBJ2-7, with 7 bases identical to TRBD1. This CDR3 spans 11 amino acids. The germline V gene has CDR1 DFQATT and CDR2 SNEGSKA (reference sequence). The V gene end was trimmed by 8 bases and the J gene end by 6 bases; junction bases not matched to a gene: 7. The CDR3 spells CSSYYRGEQYF. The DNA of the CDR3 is TGCAGTTCATACTACAGGGGCGAGCAGTACTTC.

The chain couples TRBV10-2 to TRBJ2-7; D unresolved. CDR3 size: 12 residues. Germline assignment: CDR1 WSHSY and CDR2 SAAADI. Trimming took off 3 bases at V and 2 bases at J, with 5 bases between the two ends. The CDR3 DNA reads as TGCGCCAGCAGTGACAGTCCCTACGAGCAGTACTTC. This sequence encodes CASSDSPYEQYF.

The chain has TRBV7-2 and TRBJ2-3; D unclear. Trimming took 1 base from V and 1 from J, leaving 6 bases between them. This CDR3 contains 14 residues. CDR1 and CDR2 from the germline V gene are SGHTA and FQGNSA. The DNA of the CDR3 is TGTGCCAGCAGCTTAGAAGGAGGCACAGATACGCAGTATTTT. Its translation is CASSLEGGTDTQYF.

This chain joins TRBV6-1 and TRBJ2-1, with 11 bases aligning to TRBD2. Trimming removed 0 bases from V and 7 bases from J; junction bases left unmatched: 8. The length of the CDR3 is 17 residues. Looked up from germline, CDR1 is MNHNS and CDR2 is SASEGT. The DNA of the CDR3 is TGTGCCAGCAGTGAAGCGCTGGGTAGCGGGAGGGCGAATGAGCAGTTCTTC. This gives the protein CASSEALGSGRANEQFF.

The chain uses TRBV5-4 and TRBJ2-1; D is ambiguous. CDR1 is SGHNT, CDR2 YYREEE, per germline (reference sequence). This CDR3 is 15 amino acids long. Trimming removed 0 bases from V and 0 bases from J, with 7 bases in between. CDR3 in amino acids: CASSLDPSSYNEQFF. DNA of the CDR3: TGTGCCAGCAGCTTGGACCCCAGCTCCTACAATGAGCAGTTCTTC. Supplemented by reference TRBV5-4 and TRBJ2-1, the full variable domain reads ETGVTQSPTHLIKTRGQQVTLRCSSQSGHNTVSWYQQALGQGPQFIFQYYREEENGRGNFPPRFSGLQFPNYSSELNVNALELDDSALYLCASSLDPSSYNEQFFGPGTRLTVL.

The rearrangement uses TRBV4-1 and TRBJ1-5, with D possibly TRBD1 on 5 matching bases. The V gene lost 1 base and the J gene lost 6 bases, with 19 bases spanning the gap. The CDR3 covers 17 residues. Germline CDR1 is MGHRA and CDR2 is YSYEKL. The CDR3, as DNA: TGCGCCAGCAGCCAAGTGGATGGGCGACAGCGGGGTCAGCCCCAGCATTTT. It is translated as CASSQVDGRQRGQPQHF.

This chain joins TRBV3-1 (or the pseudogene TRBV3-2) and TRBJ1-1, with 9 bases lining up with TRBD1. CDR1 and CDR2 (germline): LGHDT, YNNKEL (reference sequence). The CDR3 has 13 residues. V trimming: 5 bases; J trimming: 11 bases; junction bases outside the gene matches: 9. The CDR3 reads CASSFLGQGAAFF. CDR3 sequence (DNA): TGTGCCAGCAGCTTCTTGGGACAGGGCGCCGCTTTCTTT.

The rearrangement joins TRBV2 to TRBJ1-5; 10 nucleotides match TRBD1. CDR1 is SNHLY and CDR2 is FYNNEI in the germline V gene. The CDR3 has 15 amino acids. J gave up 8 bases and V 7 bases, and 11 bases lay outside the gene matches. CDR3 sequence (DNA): TGTGCCAGCAAAAGGGAGACAGGGGGCGCGGAGCCCCAGCATTTT. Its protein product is CASKRETGGAEPQHF.